The present T cell receptor beta chain was sequenced within a study of neoadjuvant anti-PD-1 for oral cavity cancer. Overall study context: Most patients had three to four biweekly doses of 3 mg/kg nivolumab before resection. Study-wide results and limits: Treg/Th17 ratio rose with pretreatment blood and fell with post-treatment tumor TCRbeta clonality. Only three patients per response group were TCR-analyzed; validation needed.

Notes on this clone: The antigen is undetermined.

Time point of the sample: after neoadjuvant nivolumab, at surgical resection. Six replicates per PBMC sample, mostly from 480 ng of genomic DNA. Libraries were prepared by immunoSEQ multiplex PCR; TCRdb keeps only in-frame clonotypes and omits some of them. In the table there are about 68,000 clones, 80% to 90% of which are singletons. Sequences were derived from PBMCs, sampled after nivolumab (anti-PD-1) treatment. This receptor was obtained from a person between 40 and 79 years old with oral cavity squamous cell carcinoma.

The CDR3 nucleotides are TGTGCCAGTAGTATTGGTTTGGCGGCTGGAGCCTATGGCTACACCTTC. Amino acids: CASSIGLAAGAYGYTF. The chain couples TRBV19 to TRBJ1-2; D gene ambiguous. Germline lookup yields CDR1 LNHDA and CDR2 SQIVND (reference sequence). Trimming took off 3 bases at V and 4 bases at J, with 18 bases between the two ends. This CDR3 comprises 16 residues.